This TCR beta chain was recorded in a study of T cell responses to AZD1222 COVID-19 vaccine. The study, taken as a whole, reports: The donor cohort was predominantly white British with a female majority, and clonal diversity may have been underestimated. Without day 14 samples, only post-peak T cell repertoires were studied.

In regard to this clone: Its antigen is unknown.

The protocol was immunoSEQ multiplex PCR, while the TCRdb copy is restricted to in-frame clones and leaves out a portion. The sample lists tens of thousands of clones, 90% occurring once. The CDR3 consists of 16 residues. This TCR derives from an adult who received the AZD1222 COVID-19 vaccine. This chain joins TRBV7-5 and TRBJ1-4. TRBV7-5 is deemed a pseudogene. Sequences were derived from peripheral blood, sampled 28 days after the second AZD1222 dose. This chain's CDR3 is CARSFSMAAGSEKLFF. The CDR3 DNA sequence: TGTGCCAGAAGCTTTTCTATGGCGGCGGGTAGTGAAAAACTGTTTTTT.